Presented here are 3 T cell receptor beta chains from one specimen sequenced in a study of shared clonotypes between healthy human individuals. Assay used: immunoSEQ multiplex PCR; TCRdb lists only in-frame clones, some missing. This table has around 1.4 million clones, approximately 98.5% appearing once. Material for sequencing was naive CD4+ T cells sorted from blood. The subset was: CD45RA+ positively selected. The receptors shown here come from a man under 40 in good health.

The genes are TRBV2 and TRBJ2-2; the D is unclear. The V end was cut by 6 bases, the J end by 5 bases, with 13 bases between. CDR1 and CDR2 from the germline V gene are SNHLY and FYNNEI. This CDR3 is built from 14 residues. The CDR3 is CASRRRMETGELFF. The CDR3 coding sequence is TGTGCCAGCAGGAGAAGGATGGAGACCGGGGAGCTGTTTTTT.

V usage is TRBV5-5 and J usage is TRBJ2-3, with unresolved D. The CDR3 has 13 residues. Germline CDR1 is SGHKS and CDR2 is YYEKEE (reference sequence). Between the trimmed V and J ends, which lost 5 bases and 2 bases, there was a span of 9 bases. CDR3 DNA sequence: TGTGCCAGCAGTGTACTACCCACAGATACGCAGTATTTT. It yields the protein CASSVLPTDTQYF.

The rearrangement uses TRBV4-1 and TRBJ1-1, with D possibly TRBD1 on 6 matching bases. The CDR3 totals 15 residues. V was trimmed by 2 bases and J by 2 bases, leaving 12 bases between them. The V gene's germline CDR1 is MGHRA and CDR2 YSYEKL. In DNA form, the CDR3 reads TGCGCCAGCAGCCAACAGGACAGACTAAACACTGAAGCTTTCTTT. Protein: CASSQQDRLNTEAFF.